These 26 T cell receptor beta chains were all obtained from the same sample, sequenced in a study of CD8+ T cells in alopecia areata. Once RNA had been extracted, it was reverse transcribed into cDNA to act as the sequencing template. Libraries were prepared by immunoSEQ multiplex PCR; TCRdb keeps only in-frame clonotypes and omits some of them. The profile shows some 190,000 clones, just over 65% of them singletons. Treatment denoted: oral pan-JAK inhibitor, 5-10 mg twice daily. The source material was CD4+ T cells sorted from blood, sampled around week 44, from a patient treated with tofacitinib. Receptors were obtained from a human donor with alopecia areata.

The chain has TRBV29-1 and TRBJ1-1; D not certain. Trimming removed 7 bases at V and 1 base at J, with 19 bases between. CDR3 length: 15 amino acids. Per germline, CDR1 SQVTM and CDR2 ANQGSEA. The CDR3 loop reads CSALAGRTANTEAFF. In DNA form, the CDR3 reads TGCAGCGCCCTAGCTGGACGGACGGCGAACACTGAAGCTTTCTTT.

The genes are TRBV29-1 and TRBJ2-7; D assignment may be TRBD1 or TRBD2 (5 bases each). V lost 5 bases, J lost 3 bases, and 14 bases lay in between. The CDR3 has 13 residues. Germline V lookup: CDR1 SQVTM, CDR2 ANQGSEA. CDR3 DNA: TGCAGCGTTATCGGGACCCTTGGCTACGAGCAGTACTTC. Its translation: CSVIGTLGYEQYF.

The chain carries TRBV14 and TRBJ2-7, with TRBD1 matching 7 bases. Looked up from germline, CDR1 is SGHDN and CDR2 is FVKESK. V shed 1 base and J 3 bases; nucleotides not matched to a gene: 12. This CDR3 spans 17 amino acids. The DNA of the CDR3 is TGTGCCAGCAGCCAAGCCATGACCCGCCAGGGGGTCTACGAGCAGTACTTC. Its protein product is CASSQAMTRQGVYEQYF.

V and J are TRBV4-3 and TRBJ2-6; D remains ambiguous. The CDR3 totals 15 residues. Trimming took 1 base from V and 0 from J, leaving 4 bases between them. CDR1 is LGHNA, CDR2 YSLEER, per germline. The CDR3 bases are TGCGCCAGCAGCCAAGGAGACTCTGGGGCCAACGTCCTGACTTTC. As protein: CASSQGDSGANVLTF.

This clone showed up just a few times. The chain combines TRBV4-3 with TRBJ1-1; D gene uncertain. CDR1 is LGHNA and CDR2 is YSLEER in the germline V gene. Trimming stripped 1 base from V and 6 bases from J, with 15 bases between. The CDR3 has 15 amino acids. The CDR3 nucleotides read TGCGCCAGCAGCCAAGGGACGGACCACTATGCTGAAGCTTTCTTT. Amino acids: CASSQGTDHYAEAFF.

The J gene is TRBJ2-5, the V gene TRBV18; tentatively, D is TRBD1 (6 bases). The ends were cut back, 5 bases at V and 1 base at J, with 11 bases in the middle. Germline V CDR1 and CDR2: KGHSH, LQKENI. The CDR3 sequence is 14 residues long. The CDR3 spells CASSAGQSQETQYF. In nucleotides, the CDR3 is TGTGCCAGCTCAGCTGGACAGAGCCAAGAGACCCAGTACTTC.

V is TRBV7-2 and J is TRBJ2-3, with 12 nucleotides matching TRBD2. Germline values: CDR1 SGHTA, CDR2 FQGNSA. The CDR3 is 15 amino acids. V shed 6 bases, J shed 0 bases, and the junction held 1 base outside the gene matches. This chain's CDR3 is CASRLAGGSTDTQYF. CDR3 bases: TGTGCCAGCAGACTAGCGGGGGGCAGCACAGATACGCAGTATTTT. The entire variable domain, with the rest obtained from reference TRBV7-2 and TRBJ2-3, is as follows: GAGVSQSPSNKVTEKGKDVELRCDPISGHTALYWYRQSLGQGLEFLIYFQGNSAPDKSGLPSDRFSAERTGGSVSTLTIQRTQQEDSAVYLCASRLAGGSTDTQYFGPGTRLTVL.

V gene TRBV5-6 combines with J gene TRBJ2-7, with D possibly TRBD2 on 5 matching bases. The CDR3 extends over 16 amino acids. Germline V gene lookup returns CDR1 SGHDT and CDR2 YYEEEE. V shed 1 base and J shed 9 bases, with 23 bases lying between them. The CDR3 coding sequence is TGTGCCAGCAGCTTGTGGGCTGGAGAGGGTATCCCAGGGCAGTACTTC. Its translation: CASSLWAGEGIPGQYF.

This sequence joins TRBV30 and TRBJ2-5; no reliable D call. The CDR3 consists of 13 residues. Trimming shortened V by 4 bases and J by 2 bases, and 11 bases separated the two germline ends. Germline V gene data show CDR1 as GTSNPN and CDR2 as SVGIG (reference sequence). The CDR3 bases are TGTGCCTGGAAGGCGAACCGGCAAGAGACCCAGTACTTC. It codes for CAWKANRQETQYF.

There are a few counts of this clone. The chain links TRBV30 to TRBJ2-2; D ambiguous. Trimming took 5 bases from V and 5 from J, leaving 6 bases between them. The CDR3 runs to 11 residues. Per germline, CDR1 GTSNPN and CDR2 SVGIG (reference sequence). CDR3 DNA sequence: TGTGCCTGGGGGGATACCGGGGAGCTGTTTTTT. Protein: CAWGDTGELFF.

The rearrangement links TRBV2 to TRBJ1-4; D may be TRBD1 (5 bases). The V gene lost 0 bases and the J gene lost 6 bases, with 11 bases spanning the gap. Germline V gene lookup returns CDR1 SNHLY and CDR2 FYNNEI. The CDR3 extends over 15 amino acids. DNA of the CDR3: TGTGCCAGCAGTGAAGCGCGGGGGACTCATGAAAAACTGTTTTTT. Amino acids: CASSEARGTHEKLFF.

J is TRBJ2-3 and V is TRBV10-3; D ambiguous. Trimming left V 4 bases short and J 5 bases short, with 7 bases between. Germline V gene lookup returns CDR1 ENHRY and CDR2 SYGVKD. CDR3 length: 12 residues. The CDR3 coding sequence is TGTGCCATCAGTGCCGTCCTAGATACGCAGTATTTT. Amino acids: CAISAVLDTQYF.

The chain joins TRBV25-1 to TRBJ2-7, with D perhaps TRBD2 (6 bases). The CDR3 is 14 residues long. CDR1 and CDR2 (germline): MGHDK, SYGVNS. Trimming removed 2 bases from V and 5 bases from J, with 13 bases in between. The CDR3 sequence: CASSEQGLLDEQYF. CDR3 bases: TGTGCCAGCAGTGAACAGGGACTGTTGGACGAGCAGTACTTC.

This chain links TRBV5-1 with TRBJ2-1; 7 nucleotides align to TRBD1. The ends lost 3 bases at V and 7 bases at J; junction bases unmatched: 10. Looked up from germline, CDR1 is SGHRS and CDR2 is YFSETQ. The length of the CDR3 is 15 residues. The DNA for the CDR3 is TGCGCCAGCAGCTCGGGACAGTCGATTGGTAATGAGCAGTTCTTC. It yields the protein CASSSGQSIGNEQFF.

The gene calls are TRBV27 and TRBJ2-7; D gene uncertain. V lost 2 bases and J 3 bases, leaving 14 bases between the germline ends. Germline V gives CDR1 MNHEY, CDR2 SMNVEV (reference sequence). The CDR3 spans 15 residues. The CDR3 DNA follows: TGTGCCAGCAGTTTACGAAGGATCACACTCTACGAGCAGTACTTC. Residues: CASSLRRITLYEQYF.

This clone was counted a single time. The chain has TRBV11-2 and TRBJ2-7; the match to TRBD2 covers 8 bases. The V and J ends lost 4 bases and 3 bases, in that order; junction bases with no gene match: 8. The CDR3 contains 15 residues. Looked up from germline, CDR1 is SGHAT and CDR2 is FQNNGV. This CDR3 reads CASSSGRGGLYEQYF. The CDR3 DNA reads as TGTGCCAGCAGCTCCGGTCGGGGGGGCCTCTACGAGCAGTACTTC.

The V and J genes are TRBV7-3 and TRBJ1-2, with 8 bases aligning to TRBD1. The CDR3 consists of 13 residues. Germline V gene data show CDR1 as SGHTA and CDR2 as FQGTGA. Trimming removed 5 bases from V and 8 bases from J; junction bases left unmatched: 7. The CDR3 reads CASSPGQVGGYTF. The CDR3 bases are TGTGCCAGCAGCCCGGGACAGGTCGGGGGCTACACCTTC.

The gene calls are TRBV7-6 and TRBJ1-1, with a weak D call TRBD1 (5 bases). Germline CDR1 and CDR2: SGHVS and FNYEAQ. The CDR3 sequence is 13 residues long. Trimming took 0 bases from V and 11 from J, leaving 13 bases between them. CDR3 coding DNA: TGTGCCAGCAGCTTAGCGGGGGGAGGGGAGGCTTTCTTT. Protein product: CASSLAGGGEAFF.

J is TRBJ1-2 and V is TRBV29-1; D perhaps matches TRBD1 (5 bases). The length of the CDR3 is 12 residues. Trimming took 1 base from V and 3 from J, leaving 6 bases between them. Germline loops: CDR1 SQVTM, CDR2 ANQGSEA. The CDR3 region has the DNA TGCAGCGTTGAAGGGGGACACTATGGCTACACCTTC. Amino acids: CSVEGGHYGYTF. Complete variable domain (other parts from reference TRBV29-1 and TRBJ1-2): SAVISQKPSRDICQRGTSLTIQCQVDSQVTMMFWYRQQPGQSLTLIATANQGSEATYESGFVIDKFPISRPNLTFSTLTVSNMSPEDSSIYLCSVEGGHYGYTFGSGTRLTVV.

CDR3 region: CASSPGQGASHSRANYGYTF. The CDR3 region has the DNA TGTGCCAGCAGCCCAGGACAGGGGGCCTCCCATTCCCGAGCTAACTATGGCTACACCTTC. This chain connects TRBV7-8 to TRBJ1-2, with 11 nucleotides matching TRBD1. The germline V gene has CDR1 SGHVS and CDR2 FQNEAQ. The CDR3 totals 20 residues. With 5 bases clipped from V and 0 bases from J, the junction kept 17 bases outside the gene matches.

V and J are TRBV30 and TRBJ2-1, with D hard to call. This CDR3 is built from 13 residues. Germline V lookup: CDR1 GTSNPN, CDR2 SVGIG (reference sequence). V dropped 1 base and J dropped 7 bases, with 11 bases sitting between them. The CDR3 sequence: CAWSGKTKNEQFF. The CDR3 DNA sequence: TGTGCCTGGAGTGGAAAAACAAAAAATGAGCAGTTCTTC.

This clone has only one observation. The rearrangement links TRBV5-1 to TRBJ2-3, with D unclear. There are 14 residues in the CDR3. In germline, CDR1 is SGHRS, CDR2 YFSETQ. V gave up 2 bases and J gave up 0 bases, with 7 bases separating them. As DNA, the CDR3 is TGCGCCAGCAGCTTCGGGCAGAGCACAGATACGCAGTATTTT. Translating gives CASSFGQSTDTQYF.

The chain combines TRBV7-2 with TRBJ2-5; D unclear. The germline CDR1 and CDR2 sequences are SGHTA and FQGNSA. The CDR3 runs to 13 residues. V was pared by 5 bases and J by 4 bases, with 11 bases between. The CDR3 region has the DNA TGTGCCAGCAGCCGGGCCGGGTTAGAGACCCAGTACTTC. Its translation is CASSRAGLETQYF.

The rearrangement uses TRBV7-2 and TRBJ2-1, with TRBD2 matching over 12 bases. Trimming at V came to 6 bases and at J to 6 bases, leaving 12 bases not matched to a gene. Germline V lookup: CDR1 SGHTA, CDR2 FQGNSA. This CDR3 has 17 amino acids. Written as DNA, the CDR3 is TGTGCCAGCAGTCCTACACACCTAGCGGGAGGGGGCAATGAGCAGTTCTTC. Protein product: CASSPTHLAGGGNEQFF.

This CDR3 reads CASSLGQSQETQYF. CDR3 DNA: TGCGCCAGCAGCTTGGGCCAGAGCCAAGAGACCCAGTACTTC. The chain carries TRBV5-1 and TRBJ2-5; D ambiguous. This CDR3 comprises 14 residues. Germline CDR1 is SGHRS and CDR2 is YFSETQ. V shed 0 bases and J shed 1 base, with 7 bases lying between them.

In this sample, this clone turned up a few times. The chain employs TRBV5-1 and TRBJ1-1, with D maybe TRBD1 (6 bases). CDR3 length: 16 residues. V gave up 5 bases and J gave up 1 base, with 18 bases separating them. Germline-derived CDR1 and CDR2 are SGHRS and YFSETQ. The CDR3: CASSFNVGQTNTEAFF. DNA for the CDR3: TGCGCCAGCAGTTTCAATGTCGGACAGACGAACACTGAAGCTTTCTTT.